This T cell receptor (beta chain) is from a study of OX40 agonist ivuxolimab in advanced cancers. Study context: Patients received the agonistic anti-OX40 (CD134) antibody ivuxolimab. General study findings and limits: The investigators did not determine what antigen specificity the expanded peripheral T cells had.

Sequencing was performed with immunoSEQ multiplex PCR; in TCRdb, only in-frame clones are kept and a portion is missing. The sample lists approximately 35,000 clones; about 73% were seen once. With V trimmed by 5 bases and J by 2 bases, 12 bases remained unmatched. Germline-derived CDR1 and CDR2 are SGHVS and FQNEAQ. This CDR3 has 17 residues. In regard to this clone: The target antigen is unknown.

The origin of this receptor is an adult with an advanced solid tumor such as melanoma, head and neck, liver or kidney cancer. This specimen was CD4+ or CD8+ T cells sorted from blood, taken in a trial of the OX40 agonist ivuxolimab. The gene calls are TRBV7-8 and TRBJ2-3, with 8 bases fitting TRBD2. In DNA, the CDR3 is TGTGCCAGCAGCCCGAGCTCTAGCGGGCGAAACACAGATACGCAGTATTTT. Translating gives CASSPSSSGRNTDTQYF.